The text below deals with one T cell receptor (beta chain). Its antigen has not been determined. No qualities accompany the bases; no much larger clone lies one base away. Genomic DNA was extracted from sorted cells for sequencing of the TCRbeta CDR3 region. The immunoSEQ Assay was used to sequence the TCRbeta CDR3 regions. Not all clones reach the TCRdb copy of this immuneACCESS table, which keeps in-frame sequences only. Checked studies attribute under half of the gap to unresolved V genes and leave the rest unexplained. This sample has just under 65,000 clones in its table, and less than 95% of those were observed once. Approximately 5.2% of the sample rests with the top ten. This sample is drawn from a study of OX40 agonist ivuxolimab in advanced cancers. Describing the broader study: Ivuxolimab, which targeted the costimulatory receptor OX40 (CD134), was an agonistic, fully human IgG2 monoclonal antibody. Among the 50 to 55 dose-escalation patients, around 19 had hepatocellular carcinoma, roughly 15 melanoma, 9 renal cell carcinoma and 9 head and neck cancer. The paper describes the monotherapy dose-escalation part (N of about 50 patients) of the phase I trial of ivuxolimab. Partial responses occurred in three dose-escalation patients: two with cutaneous melanoma and one with hepatocellular carcinoma. The point of sequencing TCRbeta in the periphery was to test whether ivuxolimab changed TCR sequence diversity and drove clonal T-cell expansion. Prior anti-PD-1, anti-PD-L1 or anti-CTLA-4 therapy was permitted, and checkpoint inhibitors had been received by about 37% of dose-escalation patients. Intravenous ivuxolimab was administered to patients every 2 weeks at six dose levels: 0.01, 0.1, 0.3, 1.5, 3 and 10 mg/kg. The dose-escalation cohort was 82.7% male with a mean age of about 60 years, ranging from roughly 20 to 80. What the research found in general, with its limitations: After ivuxolimab, expanded clones were on average more numerous among CD8+ T cells than among CD4+ T cells. Low levels of normalized T-cell clonal expansion were also shown by some nonresponding patients. Which antigens the clonally expanded peripheral T cells were specific for was not determined. In the 0.1-3.0 mg/kg groups, partial responders were among the patients with the lowest normalized peripheral clonal expansion, particularly in CD8+ T cells. At doses of 0.1 to 3.0 mg/kg, clonal expansion of both CD4+ and CD8+ T cells in blood was seen between baseline and week 6.

V ends up 4 bases short and J 0 bases short, with an unmatched junction base count of 6. The CDR3 goes from the cysteine to the phenylalanine over 16 residues. This entry keeps only the CDR3 DNA: 48 bases, framed from base 1. CDR1 and CDR2, per the germline V gene, are MNHEY and SVGAGI. The trial excluded patients who had a history of autoimmune disease or were on systemic immunosuppression. Peripheral blood for TCR sequencing was drawn from every dose cohort at baseline, at cycle 4 day 1 and at cycle 7 day 1. The samples were drawn from a first-in-human, open-label, multicenter phase I dose-escalation trial of ivuxolimab. Adults with locally advanced or metastatic melanoma, renal cell carcinoma, hepatocellular carcinoma or head and neck squamous cell carcinoma were enrolled in the trial. Before TCR sequencing, CD4+ T cells and CD8+ T cells were sorted from peripheral blood as separate populations.

This chain joins TRBV6-5 to TRBJ1-1; TRBD1 lines up with 9 middle nucleotides. The TCR sequence derives from an adult with an advanced solid tumor such as melanoma, head and neck, liver or kidney cancer. Sequenced here: CD4+ or CD8+ T cells sorted from blood, sampled in a trial of the OX40 agonist ivuxolimab. The nucleotide sequence reads TGTGCCAGCAGTTTTGCCGGGACAGGGTTGAACACTGAAGCTTTCTTT. This sequence encodes CASSFAGTGLNTEAFF.